The T cell receptor beta chain under discussion was sequenced for a study of T cell responses to AZD1222 COVID-19 vaccine. Regarding the study as a whole: Repertoires were obtained only post-peak T cell response. Most donors were white British, females outnumbered males, and clonal diversity was possibly underestimated.

V lost 3 bases and J 0 bases, leaving 11 bases between the germline ends. Per germline, CDR1 MNHNS and CDR2 SASEGT. This CDR3 has 16 residues. The data were produced by immunoSEQ multiplex PCR, yet TCRdb's version contains in-frame clones alone and is incomplete. The sample has roughly 120,000 clones, 94% seen once. On this clone itself: Antigen specificity is unknown.

V and J are TRBV6-1 and TRBJ1-4; D is ambiguous. This material consisted of peripheral blood, taken 28 days after the second AZD1222 dose. This receptor was obtained from an adult who received the AZD1222 COVID-19 vaccine. In DNA, the CDR3 is TGTGCCAGCAGTGATCTTTTTCTTGCAACTAATGAAAAACTGTTTTTT. Its translation is CASSDLFLATNEKLFF.